Sequencing of this TCR beta chain was carried out in a study of T cell repertoires in cytomegalovirus infection. Study-wide background: It can be stated that public TCR beta signatures indicated CMV infection as well as a matching HLA type. Findings of the study overall: Accumulated public TCR beta family frequency recognized individuals carrying CMV together with the relevant HLA. Dominating the ex vivo response were TCR beta clonotypes that were CMV-specific and HLA-C-restricted.

This clonotype came up many times. Antigen unknown. CDR1 and CDR2 from the germline V gene are SGHTA and FQGNSA. The V gene lost 4 bases and the J gene lost 0 bases, with 6 bases spanning the gap. The CDR3 consists of 13 residues. TCRdb re-called the reads through MiXCR, storing one row per CDR3 protein. The sample lists fewer than 250,000 distinct CDR3 sequences; 9% to 15% were seen once. The sequence came from a human donor in good health (CMV status not recorded). Some clones in this sample may be carry-over from other donors' samples. This chain joins TRBV7-2 and TRBJ1-2, with unresolved D. Material: PBMCs. The CDR3 nucleotides are TGTGCCAGCAGCTCAAGAGCTAACTATGGCTACACCTTC. Residues: CASSSRANYGYTF.